The T cell receptor (beta chain) under discussion was sequenced for a study of cytomegalovirus exposure and HLA in healthy donors. Looking at the study overall: Clustering assigned 70% to 90% of the roughly 400 genotyped donors to the Caucasian-associated ancestry cluster. Study outcomes and limitations: According to an earlier analysis, most TCR beta V segments yielded productive rearrangements about 87% or about 30% of the time.

CDR1 is MNHNY and CDR2 is SVGAGI in the germline V gene (reference sequence). This CDR3 is 13 amino acids long. V lost 8 bases, J lost 7 bases, and 11 bases stayed unmatched. Both 60 Vbeta primers and 13 Jbeta primers went into the PCR. The data were produced by immunoSEQ multiplex PCR, yet TCRdb's version contains in-frame clones alone and is incomplete. The data show roughly 150,000 clones, around 80% seen once. With respect to this clone: What it binds is not known.

The origin of this receptor is a woman aged 40 to 55 in good health and CMV-seronegative. The gene calls are TRBV6-6 and TRBJ2-7; 7 nucleotides match TRBD2. The material sequenced was PBMCs. CDR3 DNA sequence: TGTGCCAGCGGCGGACTAGGTGGTGGTGAGCAGTACTTC. Its protein is CASGGLGGGEQYF.